This T cell receptor beta chain was sequenced for a study of blood T cells in healthy people across ages. This CDR3 comprises 15 residues. The V end lost 8 bases, the J end lost 4 bases, and 19 bases lay between the germline ends. Germline V CDR1 and CDR2: MNHEY, SVGEGT. Per sample, at least 5 micrograms of total RNA were extracted. Together with a sample-barcoded 5' primer, a J-beta primer mix was included in a second PCR lasting about 6 to 12 cycles. TCRdb reprocessed the 5' RACE reads with MiXCR, giving one entry per CDR3 protein. The sample contains about 1,500,000 distinct CDR3 sequences, 42% of which appear only once.

Sequenced material: blood. J is TRBJ2-3 and V is TRBV6-2 or TRBV6-3, with D unclear. The TCR comes from a woman aged 18 to 35 in good health. This chain's CDR3 is CASVPGDIQADTQYF. The CDR3 DNA is TGTGCCAGCGTGCCCGGAGATATCCAGGCAGATACGCAGTATTTT.